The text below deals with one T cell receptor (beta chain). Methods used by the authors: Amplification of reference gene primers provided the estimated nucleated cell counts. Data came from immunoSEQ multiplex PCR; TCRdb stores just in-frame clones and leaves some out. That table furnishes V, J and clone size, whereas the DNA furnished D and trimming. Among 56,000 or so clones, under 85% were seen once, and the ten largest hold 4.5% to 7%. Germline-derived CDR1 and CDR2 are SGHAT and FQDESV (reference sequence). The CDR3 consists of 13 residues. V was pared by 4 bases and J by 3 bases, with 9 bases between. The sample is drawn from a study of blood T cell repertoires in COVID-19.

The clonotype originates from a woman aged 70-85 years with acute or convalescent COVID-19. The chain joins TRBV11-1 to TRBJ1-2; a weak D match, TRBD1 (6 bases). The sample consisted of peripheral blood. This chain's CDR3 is CASSSDRYYGYTF. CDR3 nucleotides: TGTGCCAGCAGCTCAGACAGGTACTATGGCTACACCTTC.